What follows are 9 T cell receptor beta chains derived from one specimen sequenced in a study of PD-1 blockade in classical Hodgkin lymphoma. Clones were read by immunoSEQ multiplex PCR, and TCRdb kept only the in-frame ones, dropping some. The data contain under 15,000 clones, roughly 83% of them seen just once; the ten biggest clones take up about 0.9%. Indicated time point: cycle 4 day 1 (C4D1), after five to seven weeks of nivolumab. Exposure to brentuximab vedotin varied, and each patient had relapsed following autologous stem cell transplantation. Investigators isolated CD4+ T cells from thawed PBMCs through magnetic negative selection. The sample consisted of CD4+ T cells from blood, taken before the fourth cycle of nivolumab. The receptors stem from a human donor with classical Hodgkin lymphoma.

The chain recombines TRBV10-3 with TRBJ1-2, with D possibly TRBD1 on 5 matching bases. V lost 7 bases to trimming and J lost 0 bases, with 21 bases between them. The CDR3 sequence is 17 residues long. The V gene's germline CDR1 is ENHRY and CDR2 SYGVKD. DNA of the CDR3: TGTGCCATCAAATTTGGGGGATCGCGACAGACTAACTATGGCTACACCTTC. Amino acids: CAIKFGGSRQTNYGYTF.

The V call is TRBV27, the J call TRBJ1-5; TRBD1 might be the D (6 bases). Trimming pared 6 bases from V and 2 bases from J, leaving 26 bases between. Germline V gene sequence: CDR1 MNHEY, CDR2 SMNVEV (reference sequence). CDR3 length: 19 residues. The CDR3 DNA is TGTGCCAGCAGCCCCGTGGGGGTGGGGGCCTATAGGCGCAATCAGCCCCAGCATTTT. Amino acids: CASSPVGVGAYRRNQPQHF.

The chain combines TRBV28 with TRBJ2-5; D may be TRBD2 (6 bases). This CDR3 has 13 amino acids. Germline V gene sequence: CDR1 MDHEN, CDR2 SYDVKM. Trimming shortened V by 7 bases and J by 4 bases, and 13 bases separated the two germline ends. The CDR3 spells CASNRLVRETQYF. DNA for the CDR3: TGTGCCAGCAATAGACTAGTGCGAGAGACCCAGTACTTC. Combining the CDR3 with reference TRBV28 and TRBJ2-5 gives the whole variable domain DVKVTQSSRYLVKRTGEKVFLECVQDMDHENMFWYRQDPGLGLRLIYFSYDVKMKEKGDIPEGYSVSREKKERFSLILESASTNQTSMYLCASNRLVRETQYFGPGTRLLVL.

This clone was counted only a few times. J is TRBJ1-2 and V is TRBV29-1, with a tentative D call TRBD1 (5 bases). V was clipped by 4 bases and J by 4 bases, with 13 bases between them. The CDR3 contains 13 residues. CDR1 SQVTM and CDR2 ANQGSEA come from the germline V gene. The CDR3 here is CSVVQDWGYGYTF. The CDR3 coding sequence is TGCAGCGTTGTACAGGACTGGGGCTATGGCTACACCTTC.

The CDR3 DNA reads TGTGCCATCAGCCGGACTAGCGGGGGACAAGACGGGGCACAAGGGGAGACCCAGTACTTC. Encoded protein: CAISRTSGGQDGAQGETQYF. This sequence joins TRBV10-3 and TRBJ2-5; 13 nucleotides match TRBD2. The germline gives CDR1 ENHRY, CDR2 SYGVKD. CDR3 length equals 20 residues. J gave up 5 bases and V 6 bases, and 21 bases lay outside the gene matches.

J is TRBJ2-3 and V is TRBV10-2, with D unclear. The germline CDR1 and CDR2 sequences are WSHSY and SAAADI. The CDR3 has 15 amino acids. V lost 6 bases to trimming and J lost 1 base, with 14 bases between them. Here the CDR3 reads CASRPGYRGTDTQYF. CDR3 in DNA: TGCGCCAGCAGACCAGGATATAGAGGCACAGATACGCAGTATTTT.

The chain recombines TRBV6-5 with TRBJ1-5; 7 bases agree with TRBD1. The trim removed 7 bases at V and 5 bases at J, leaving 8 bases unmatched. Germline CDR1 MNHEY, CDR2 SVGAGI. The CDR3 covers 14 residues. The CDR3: CASKEQGKHQPQHF. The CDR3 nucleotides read TGTGCCAGCAAGGAACAGGGGAAACATCAGCCCCAGCATTTT.

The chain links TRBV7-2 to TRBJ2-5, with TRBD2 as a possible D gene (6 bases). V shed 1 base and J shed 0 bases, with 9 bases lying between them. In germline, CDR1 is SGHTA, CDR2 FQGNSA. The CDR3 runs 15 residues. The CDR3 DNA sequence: TGTGCCAGCAGCTTAGTTGGCGGGAACCAAGAGACCCAGTACTTC. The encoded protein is CASSLVGGNQETQYF.

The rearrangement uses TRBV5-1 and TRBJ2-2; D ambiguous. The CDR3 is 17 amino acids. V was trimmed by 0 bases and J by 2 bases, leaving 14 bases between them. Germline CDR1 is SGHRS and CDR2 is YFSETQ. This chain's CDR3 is CASSLVGNGGNTGELFF. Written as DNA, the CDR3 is TGCGCCAGCAGCTTGGTAGGAAATGGCGGTAACACCGGGGAGCTGTTTTTT.